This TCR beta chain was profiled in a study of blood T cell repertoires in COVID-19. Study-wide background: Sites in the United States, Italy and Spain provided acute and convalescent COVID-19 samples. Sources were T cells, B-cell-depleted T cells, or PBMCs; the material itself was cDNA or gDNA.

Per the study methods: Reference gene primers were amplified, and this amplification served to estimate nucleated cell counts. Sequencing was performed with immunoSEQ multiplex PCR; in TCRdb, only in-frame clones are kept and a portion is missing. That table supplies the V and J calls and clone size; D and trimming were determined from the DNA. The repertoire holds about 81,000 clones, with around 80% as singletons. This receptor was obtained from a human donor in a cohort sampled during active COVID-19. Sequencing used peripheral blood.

CDR3 coding DNA: TGTGCCAGCAGCCGTGGGACTAGTGGAGAGACCCAGTACTTC. It is translated as CASSRGTSGETQYF. The chain employs TRBV3-1 (or the pseudogene TRBV3-2) and TRBJ2-5, with 8 nucleotides matching TRBD2. V gave up 4 bases and J gave up 4 bases; unmatched junction bases: 5. The CDR3 length is 14 residues. Germline V gene data show CDR1 as LGHDT and CDR2 as YNNKEL (reference sequence).